These T cell receptor beta chains were read from a single sample in a study of blood T cell repertoires in COVID-19. The repertoire was sequenced with immunoSEQ multiplex PCR; TCRdb's copy has only in-frame clones and lacks some. The repertoire has roughly 360,000 clones, roughly 90% of them found once; the top ten carry around 0.97%. Sequencing was done on a sample of PBMCs or T cells enriched from blood (not recorded which). These receptors came from a woman in her 30s with acute COVID-19. The CDR3 runs from the conserved cysteine through the conserved F or W. D genes are given only for firm matches. Rows give clone size only sometimes, using once, few, many, or a class for an expanded clone.

clone_size,v_call,d_call,cdr3_length,j_call,cdr3_nt,cdr3_aa
NA,TRBV9,NA,15,TRBJ1-4,TGTGCCAGCAGCGGATCCGGGACAAGTAATGAAAAACTGTTTTTT,CASSGSGTSNEKLFF
NA,TRBV6-2/TRBV6-3,NA,17,TRBJ1-5,TGTGCCAGCAGTTATAGCCGGGCCCCCGGAGGAGGTCAGCCCCAGCATTTT,CASSYSRAPGGGQPQHF
NA,TRBV2,NA,14,TRBJ1-2,TGTGCCAGCAGTGAGGCAGGATTAAACTATGGCTACACCTTC,CASSEAGLNYGYTF
few,TRBV6-4,TRBD1,18,TRBJ1-2,TGTGCCAGCGGATTCTGGCACAGGGGCGGGTACTCCAACTATGGCTACACCTTC,CASGFWHRGGYSNYGYTF
NA,TRBV6-1,NA,15,TRBJ2-3,TGTGCCAGCAGTGAAATCACACCCGGGGCAGATACGCAGTATTTT,CASSEITPGADTQYF
few,TRBV10-3,NA,13,TRBJ2-7,TGTGCCATCAGTGATGGCAGGGGATACGAGCAGTACTTC,CAISDGRGYEQYF
NA,TRBV7-8,TRBD1,16,TRBJ2-2,TGTGCCAGCAGCTCGAGTAGAGGGGGCAAGTCCGGGGAGCTGTTTTTT,CASSSSRGGKSGELFF
NA,TRBV23-1,NA,17,TRBJ2-7,TGCGCCAGCAGTCCACCACCCCGAACGACAGGAACCTACGAGCAGTACTTC,CASSPPPRTTGTYEQYF
NA,TRBV6-2/TRBV6-3,TRBD1,14,TRBJ2-7,TGTGCCAGCAGTCTAAGACAGGGGGCAAACGAGCAGTACTTC,CASSLRQGANEQYF
NA,TRBV5-4,NA,20,TRBJ1-5,TGTGCCAGCAGCTTCCCCCTAGGGGAAGGCTCACAGAAATGCAATCAGCCCCAGCATTTT,CASSFPLGEGSQKCNQPQHF
NA,TRBV7-2,NA,15,TRBJ1-1,TGTGCCAGCAGCTCGGGACATGCCTGGGGGACTGAAGCTTTCTTT,CASSSGHAWGTEAFF
NA,TRBV6-5,NA,12,TRBJ1-1,TGTGCCAGCAAGTTACGTGCGACTGAAGCTTTCTTT,CASKLRATEAFF